This T cell receptor (beta chain) was recovered during a study of blood T cell repertoires in COVID-19. Study at large: Specimens from acute and convalescent COVID-19 originated in the United States, Italy and Spain.

Produced via immunoSEQ multiplex PCR; TCRdb's table is partial and in-frame only. The profile shows fewer than 200,000 clones, 76% of them singletons. With 2 bases removed from V and 5 bases from J, the gap between germline ends came to 9 bases. In germline, CDR1 is KGHSH, CDR2 LQKENI. CDR3 length equals 13 residues. Sample: peripheral blood. This TCR was recovered from a woman of 80 years or more with acute or convalescent COVID-19. The chain recombines TRBV18 with TRBJ1-1; D not certain. DNA for the CDR3: TGTGCCAGCTCACCAGGACTCTCTACTGAAGCTTTCTTT. It translates to CASSPGLSTEAFF.